Listed here is a single TCR beta chain. The sample is drawn from a study of blood T cell repertoires in COVID-19. Looking at the study overall: The study drew acute and convalescent COVID-19 samples from the United States, Italy and Spain.

Germline CDR1 reads SGHRS; CDR2 reads YFSETQ. V lost 4 bases and J 8 bases, leaving 15 bases between the germline ends. This CDR3 is built from 14 residues. Per the original data handling: Nucleated cell counts were estimated from reference gene primer amplification. Only in-frame clones appear in the TCRdb table, and some are missing; sequencing was by immunoSEQ multiplex PCR. The V and J calls and clone size were taken over from that table, and D and trimming were inferred from the DNA. Of hundreds of thousands of clones listed, 75% to 90% are singletons. The chain carries TRBV5-1 and TRBJ1-4; D may be TRBD1 (6 bases). The sequencing sample was made of PBMCs or T cells enriched from blood (not recorded which). The sequence was collected from a woman in her 40s who had recovered from COVID-19. CDR3: CASSRGRGGEKLFF. The CDR3 DNA follows: TGCGCCAGCAGCCGGGGCAGGGGCGGCGAAAAACTGTTTTTT.